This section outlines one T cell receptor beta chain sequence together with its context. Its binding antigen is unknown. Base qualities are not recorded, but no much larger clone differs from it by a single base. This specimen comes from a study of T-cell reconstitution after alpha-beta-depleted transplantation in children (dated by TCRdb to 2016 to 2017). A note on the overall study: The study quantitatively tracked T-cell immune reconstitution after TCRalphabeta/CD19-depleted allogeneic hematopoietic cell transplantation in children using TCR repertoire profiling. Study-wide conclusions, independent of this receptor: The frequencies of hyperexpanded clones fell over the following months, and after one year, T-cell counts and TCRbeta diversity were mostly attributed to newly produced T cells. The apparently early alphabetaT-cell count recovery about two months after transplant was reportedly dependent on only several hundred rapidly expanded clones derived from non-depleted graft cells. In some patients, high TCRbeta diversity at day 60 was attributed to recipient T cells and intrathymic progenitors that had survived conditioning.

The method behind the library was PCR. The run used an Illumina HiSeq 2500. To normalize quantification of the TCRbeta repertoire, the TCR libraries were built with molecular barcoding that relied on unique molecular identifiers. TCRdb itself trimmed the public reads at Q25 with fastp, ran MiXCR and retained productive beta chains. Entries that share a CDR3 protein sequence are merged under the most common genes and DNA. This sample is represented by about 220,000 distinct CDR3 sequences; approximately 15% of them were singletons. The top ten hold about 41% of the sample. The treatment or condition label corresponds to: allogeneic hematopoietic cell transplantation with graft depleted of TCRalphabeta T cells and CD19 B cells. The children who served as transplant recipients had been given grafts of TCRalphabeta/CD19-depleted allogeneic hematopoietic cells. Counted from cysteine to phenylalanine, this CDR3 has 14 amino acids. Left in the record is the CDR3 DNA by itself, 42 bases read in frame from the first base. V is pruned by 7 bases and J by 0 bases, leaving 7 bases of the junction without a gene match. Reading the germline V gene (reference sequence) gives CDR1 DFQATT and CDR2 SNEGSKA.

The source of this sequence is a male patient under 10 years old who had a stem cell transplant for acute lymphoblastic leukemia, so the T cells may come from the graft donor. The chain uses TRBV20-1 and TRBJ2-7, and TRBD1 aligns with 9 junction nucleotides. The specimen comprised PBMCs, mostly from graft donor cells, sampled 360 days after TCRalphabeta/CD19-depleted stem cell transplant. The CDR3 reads CSVPGQGLSYEQYF. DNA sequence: TGCAGTGTCCCGGGACAGGGCCTCTCCTACGAGCAGTACTTC.